What follows is one T cell receptor (beta chain) and its context. CDR1 ENHRY and CDR2 SYGVKD come from the germline V gene. V was clipped by 0 bases and J by 5 bases; unmatched bases: 6. The CDR3 totals 16 residues. The source of the sample is a study of blood T cell repertoires in COVID-19. Turning to the study itself: T cells, B-cell-depleted T cells, or PBMCs supplied cDNA or gDNA.

Original processing methods: Cell counts per sample came from amplifying reference gene primers. Libraries were prepared by immunoSEQ multiplex PCR; TCRdb keeps only in-frame clonotypes and omits some of them. V, J and clone size derive from that table, while D and trimming were established from the DNA sequence. The sample yields fewer than 250,000 clones, around 84% seen once. This chain connects TRBV10-3 to TRBJ2-3, with 9 positions matching TRBD2. What was sequenced was peripheral blood. This clonotype originated in a woman older than 75 with COVID-19, enrolled during active disease. The CDR3 sequence is CAISESWRGGLDTQYF. Written as DNA, the CDR3 is TGTGCCATCAGTGAGTCGTGGCGGGGGGGCTTAGATACGCAGTATTTT.